The sample holds a few counts of the clone carrying this T cell receptor (beta chain). TCR beta CDR3 sequences were amplified from RNA transcripts. A set of HTBI primers served as the primers for a first-round RT-PCR of the TCR CDR3. In TCRdb, the multiplex PCR reads were re-called with MiXCR into one record per CDR3 protein. The sample includes hundreds of thousands of distinct CDR3 sequences, 13% to 15% of them seen just once. The data belong to a study of T cells in Graves' hyperthyroidism and ophthalmopathy. Sequences were obtained from blood. The source of this sequence is a woman aged 18-35 years with Graves' hyperthyroidism.

DNA of the CDR3: TGTGCCAGCAGAGGCTATGGCGGACAGGGGGCGTTCCGGAACACCGGGGAGCTGTTTTTT. Its translation is CASRGYGGQGAFRNTGELFF. The chain has TRBV11-2 and TRBJ2-2; 11 nucleotides align to TRBD1. The CDR3 is 20 residues long. The germline V gene encodes CDR1 SGHAT and CDR2 FQNNGV. V was pared by 6 bases and J by 1 base, with 16 bases of the junction left unmatched.